This TCR beta chain originates from a study of blood T cell repertoires in COVID-19. Germline-derived CDR1 and CDR2 are MNHEY and SVGAGI. This CDR3 comprises 13 residues. With 3 bases removed from V and 1 base from J, the gap between germline ends came to 6 bases. The protocol was immunoSEQ multiplex PCR, while the TCRdb copy is restricted to in-frame clones and leaves out a portion. The sample has about 200,000 clones, approximately 85% seen once; the top ten hold about 4.9%. Sequencing was carried out using peripheral blood. This chain links TRBV6-5 with TRBJ1-1; no clear D. This receptor was obtained from a woman older than 75 with acute or convalescent COVID-19. DNA for the CDR3: TGTGCCAGCAGTTATGGCGGGAACACTGAAGCTTTCTTT. The encoded protein is CASSYGGNTEAFF.